This record covers a single T cell receptor (beta chain). Its target is not known. TCRdb reanalysed the 5' RACE reads using MiXCR and keeps one entry per CDR3 protein. In the table there are about 900,000 distinct CDR3 sequences, approximately 13% of which are singletons. This CDR3 has 16 residues. Trimming cost V 5 bases and J 2 bases, with 16 bases left between them. Germline V gives CDR1 ENHRY, CDR2 SYGVKD. This record comes from a study of identical twins. Study-wide points: Insertions were fewer in abundant cord blood beta clonotypes, whereas memory repertoires showed none of this pattern.

These data are also associated with another study on yellow fever vaccine responses in identical twins.

This chain connects TRBV10-3 to TRBJ2-1; D gene uncertain. The clonotype comes from a woman aged 18-29 years in good health. Sequenced input: PBMCs. This CDR3 reads CAISKSAYRAYNEQFF. The CDR3 DNA follows: TGTGCCATCAGTAAATCCGCTTACAGAGCCTACAATGAGCAGTTCTTC.